This passage covers 32 T cell receptor beta chains from one sample sequenced in a study of control samples from healthy donors and cancer patients. Sequencing used immunoSEQ multiplex PCR; TCRdb keeps in-frame clones, though not all of them. The sample gives some 120,000 clones, approximately 94% of which show up once; about 4% is in the top ten. Sequenced sample: blood. The receptors shown here come from a man aged 25 to 45 in good health.

The chain recombines TRBV4-3 with TRBJ2-2; TRBD2 aligns across 9 bases. The CDR3 has 19 amino acids. Germline V gives CDR1 LGHNA, CDR2 YSLEER. Trimming removed 0 bases from V and 5 bases from J; junction bases left unmatched: 13. CDR3 residues: CASSQEGPYRRGGTGELFF. CDR3 nucleotide sequence: TGCGCCAGCAGCCAAGAAGGGCCCTACAGGCGGGGGGGGACCGGGGAGCTGTTTTTT.

The chain joins TRBV10-1 to TRBJ2-3; TRBD2 aligns across 7 bases. The length of the CDR3 is 16 residues. The germline gives CDR1 WNHNN, CDR2 SYGVQD (reference sequence). V trimming: 1 base; J trimming: 4 bases; junction bases outside the gene matches: 8. The CDR3 coding sequence is TGCGCCAGCAGTGAGTACGGACTAGATTTGCCAGATACGCAGTATTTT. Residues: CASSEYGLDLPDTQYF.

The gene calls are TRBV5-1 and TRBJ1-6, with TRBD1 as a possible D gene (6 bases). This CDR3 has 14 amino acids. The germline CDR1 and CDR2 sequences are SGHRS and YFSETQ. With 4 bases removed from V and 9 bases from J, the gap between germline ends came to 14 bases. The CDR3 sequence is CASSLNRVSSPLHF. In nucleotides, the CDR3 is TGCGCCAGCAGCCTTAACAGGGTCTCTTCACCCCTCCACTTT.

This chain connects TRBV15 to TRBJ2-7; tentatively, D is TRBD1 (6 bases). The CDR3 length is 13 residues. Looked up from germline, CDR1 is LNHNV and CDR2 is YYDKDF (reference sequence). V dropped 2 bases and J dropped 4 bases, with 9 bases sitting between them. The CDR3 DNA reads TGTGCCACCAGCAGACCTACAGGGTACGAGCAGTACTTC. Translating gives CATSRPTGYEQYF.

The chain employs TRBV21-1 and TRBJ2-2. TRBV21-1 is shown as a pseudogene. The CDR3 contains 14 residues. The CDR3 coding sequence is TGTGCCAGCAGCAACAAGGGTTGCACCGGGGAGCTGTTTTTT. Protein: CASSNKGCTGELFF.

This rearrangement joins TRBV5-6 to TRBJ2-7; possible D gene TRBD2, 5 bases. CDR3 length: 14 amino acids. V lost 4 bases and J 2 bases, leaving 13 bases between the germline ends. The germline gives CDR1 SGHDT, CDR2 YYEEEE. CDR3 protein: CASSLTGSTYEQYF. The CDR3 nucleotides are TGTGCCAGCAGCCTAACGGGATCTACCTACGAGCAGTACTTC.

The table lists this clone with a count of one. The J gene is TRBJ1-2, the V gene TRBV28; 10 positions agree with TRBD1. V shed 8 bases and J 5 bases; nucleotides not matched to a gene: 5. Germline V gene data show CDR1 as MDHEN and CDR2 as SYDVKM. The CDR3 is made up of 13 amino acids. The CDR3 sequence is CASGDRGTYGYTF. DNA for the CDR3: TGTGCCAGCGGGGACAGGGGAACTTATGGCTACACCTTC.

The chain links TRBV14 to TRBJ2-7; 10 nucleotides agree with TRBD1. Germline V CDR1 and CDR2: SGHDN, FVKESK. V trimming: 3 bases; J trimming: 5 bases; junction bases outside the gene matches: 10. The CDR3 totals 16 residues. CDR3 sequence (DNA): TGTGCCAGCAGCCAGCCAGTAGGGACAGGGGACCACGAGCAGTACTTC. This sequence encodes CASSQPVGTGDHEQYF. Full variable domain (outside the CDR3, taken from reference TRBV14 and TRBJ2-7): EAGVTQFPSHSVIEKGQTVTLRCDPISGHDNLYWYRRVMGKEIKFLLHFVKESKQDESGMPNNRFLAERTGGTYSTLKVQPAELEDSGVYFCASSQPVGTGDHEQYFGPGTRLTVT.

This clone was observed a handful of times. The chain combines TRBV6-5 with TRBJ2-6; D is unresolved. Trimming removed 4 bases from V and 0 bases from J, with 7 bases in between. Germline lookup yields CDR1 MNHEY and CDR2 SVGAGI. The CDR3 extends over 15 amino acids. CDR3 protein: CASSSPASGANVLTF. CDR3 coding DNA: TGTGCCAGCAGTTCGCCGGCCTCTGGGGCCAACGTCCTGACTTTC.

The chain uses TRBV2 and TRBJ1-2; D not certain. The CDR3 totals 11 residues. V lost 6 bases to trimming and J lost 8 bases, with 10 bases between them. In germline, CDR1 is SNHLY, CDR2 FYNNEI. The CDR3 DNA sequence: TGTGCCAGCAGCGCCGTGGGGGGCTACACCTTC. This sequence encodes CASSAVGGYTF.

The chain employs TRBV7-2 and TRBJ2-1; 9 bases line up with TRBD1. J gave up 4 bases and V 3 bases, and 1 base lay outside the gene matches. Germline values: CDR1 SGHTA, CDR2 FQGNSA. There are 14 residues in the CDR3. The CDR3 loop reads CASSLDRGYNEQFF. CDR3 DNA sequence: TGTGCCAGCAGCTTGGACAGGGGTTACAATGAGCAGTTCTTC.

The rearrangement uses TRBV2 and TRBJ2-7, with 7 bases lining up with TRBD1. With 4 bases clipped from V and 3 bases from J, the junction kept 6 bases outside the gene matches. Germline lookup yields CDR1 SNHLY and CDR2 FYNNEI. This CDR3 comprises 14 residues. The CDR3 DNA reads TGTGCCAGCAGTGGGATCGGACAGGACTACGAGCAGTACTTC. This codes for CASSGIGQDYEQYF.

This rearrangement joins TRBV9 to TRBJ1-4; 7 bases are a match to TRBD1. The CDR3 runs 15 residues. Per germline, CDR1 SGDLS and CDR2 YYNGEE. The V segment lost 3 bases and the J segment 5 bases; nucleotides outside the gene matches: 7. In DNA, the CDR3 is TGTGCCAGCAGCGCCAGACAGGGAAAGAATGAAAAACTGTTTTTT. Its translation: CASSARQGKNEKLFF.

The genes are TRBV9 and TRBJ1-1, with 8 bases identical to TRBD1. Trimming removed 5 bases from V and 3 bases from J; junction bases left unmatched: 12. Germline lookup yields CDR1 SGDLS and CDR2 YYNGEE. This CDR3 has 16 amino acids. In nucleotides, the CDR3 is TGTGCCAGCAGTGCTCGACAGGGGACGTTTGACACTGAAGCTTTCTTT. Its translation: CASSARQGTFDTEAFF.

The table lists this clone with a count of one. The rearrangement joins TRBV10-1 to TRBJ2-7; weak D call: TRBD2 (6 bases). There are 19 residues in the CDR3. V was pared by 1 base and J by 7 bases, with 29 bases between. The germline V gene encodes CDR1 WNHNN and CDR2 SYGVQD (reference sequence). The CDR3 loop is CASSEYRPSYAGSCEEQYF. The CDR3 region has the DNA TGCGCCAGCAGTGAGTATCGCCCCTCATACGCGGGGAGTTGTGAAGAGCAGTACTTC.

This chain joins TRBV25-1 and TRBJ1-4; 12 nucleotides line up with TRBD1. The V gene end was trimmed by 4 bases and the J gene end by 7 bases; junction bases not matched to a gene: 4. The CDR3 length is 15 residues. In germline, CDR1 is MGHDK, CDR2 SYGVNS. The CDR3 loop reads CASSVPGQGAEKLFF. DNA for the CDR3: TGTGCCAGCAGTGTACCGGGACAGGGGGCTGAAAAACTGTTTTTT.

The chain combines TRBV18 with TRBJ1-6; D is possibly TRBD1 (6 bases). This CDR3 has 15 amino acids. V was shortened by 6 bases and J by 8 bases, with 17 bases between the two germline ends. Per germline, CDR1 KGHSH and CDR2 LQKENI. The CDR3 DNA reads TGTGCCAGCTCCCCCGGACAGATTCGCTATTCACCCCTCCACTTT. Its protein is CASSPGQIRYSPLHF.

The J gene is TRBJ1-5, the V gene TRBV5-6; a weak D match, TRBD1 (5 bases). Germline-derived CDR1 and CDR2 are SGHDT and YYEEEE. The CDR3 covers 16 residues. Trimming shortened V by 0 bases and J by 1 base, and 11 bases separated the two germline ends. The CDR3 coding sequence is TGTGCCAGCAGCTTGGCACGGGGGTCAAGCAATCAGCCCCAGCATTTT. Amino acids: CASSLARGSSNQPQHF.

This sequence joins TRBV27 and TRBJ1-6; D gene unclear. The germline CDR1 and CDR2 sequences are MNHEY and SMNVEV (reference sequence). Trimming cost V 8 bases and J 3 bases, with 8 bases left between them. The CDR3 runs 13 residues. The CDR3 protein is CASRAGYNSPLHF. The CDR3 DNA is TGTGCCAGCCGGGCAGGCTATAATTCACCCCTCCACTTT.

V and J are TRBV25-1 and TRBJ1-1, with D hard to call. The ends were cut back, 3 bases at V and 7 bases at J, with 15 bases in the middle. Germline V CDR1 and CDR2: MGHDK, SYGVNS. CDR3 length: 14 amino acids. The CDR3: CASSEAKNSGEAFF. The CDR3 nucleotides read TGTGCCAGCAGTGAGGCCAAAAACTCGGGTGAAGCTTTCTTT. Variable domain in full (rest from reference TRBV25-1 and TRBJ1-1): EADIYQTPRYLVIGTGKKITLECSQTMGHDKMYWYQQDPGMELHLIHYSYGVNSTEKGDLSSESTVSRIRTEHFPLTLESARPSHTSQYLCASSEAKNSGEAFFGQGTRLTVV.

V and J are TRBV27 and TRBJ1-1; tentative D call: TRBD1 (6 bases). CDR1 MNHEY and CDR2 SMNVEV come from the germline V gene (reference sequence). The CDR3 consists of 14 residues. V lost 6 bases and J lost 5, with 16 bases in between. The CDR3 spells CASSQTGSSTEAFF. CDR3 bases: TGTGCCAGCAGCCAAACAGGGTCCTCGACTGAAGCTTTCTTT.

A remark on this clone: At one of its ends the junction is not consistent with the germline gene, which may arise from a read error. The chain employs TRBV7-7 and TRBJ2-5; weak D call: TRBD1 (5 bases). Germline V gene lookup returns CDR1 SSHAT and CDR2 FNYEAQ (reference sequence). CDR3 size: 14 residues. The CDR3 DNA follows: TGTGCTAGCAGCTTATTCCTCGCAGGGGAGACCCAGTACTTC. It yields the protein CASSLFLAGETQYF.

The J gene is TRBJ2-5, the V gene TRBV7-8; D not resolved. Germline lookup yields CDR1 SGHVS and CDR2 FQNEAQ. V lost 7 bases to trimming and J lost 2 bases, with 8 bases between them. This CDR3 region has 12 residues. As DNA, the CDR3 is TGTGCCAGCACACGTTTGCAAGAGACCCAGTACTTC. It translates to CASTRLQETQYF.

The V and J genes are TRBV18 and TRBJ1-2, with 8 bases matching TRBD1. The germline V gene has CDR1 KGHSH and CDR2 LQKENI. J gave up 0 bases and V 2 bases, and 8 bases lay outside the gene matches. The CDR3 extends over 17 amino acids. The DNA for the CDR3 is TGTGCCAGCTCACCAAGGGGGACAGGCCAAGCTAACTATGGCTACACCTTC. Translated: CASSPRGTGQANYGYTF. The full variable domain, its missing parts supplied by reference TRBV18 and TRBJ1-2, is NAGVMQNPRHLVRRRGQEARLRCSPMKGHSHVYWYRQLPEEGLKFMVYLQKENIIDESGMPKERFSAEFPKEGPSILRIQQVVRGDSAAYFCASSPRGTGQANYGYTFGSGTRLTVV.

The J gene is TRBJ1-5, the V gene TRBV7-2, with no clear D. The germline CDR1 and CDR2 sequences are SGHTA and FQGNSA. The V end lost 4 bases, the J end lost 6 bases, and 10 bases lay between the germline ends. The CDR3 is 13 amino acids. The CDR3 sequence: CASSSREIQPQHF. As DNA, the CDR3 is TGTGCCAGCAGCTCAAGGGAGATTCAGCCCCAGCATTTT. Full variable domain (rest looked up from reference TRBV7-2 and TRBJ1-5): GAGVSQSPSNKVTEKGKDVELRCDPISGHTALYWYRQSLGQGLEFLIYFQGNSAPDKSGLPSDRFSAERTGGSVSTLTIQRTQQEDSAVYLCASSSREIQPQHFGDGTRLSIL.

V usage is TRBV28 and J usage is TRBJ1-5, with D maybe TRBD1 (5 bases). The CDR3 spans 16 residues. Trimming left V 5 bases short and J 9 bases short, with 23 bases between. Germline V gene lookup returns CDR1 MDHEN and CDR2 SYDVKM. The CDR3 loop reads CASSTPTAGKQGPQHF. DNA of the CDR3: TGTGCCAGCAGTACCCCGACAGCCGGTAAGCAAGGGCCCCAGCATTTT.

The chain uses TRBV25-1 and TRBJ1-5; 8 bases agree with TRBD1. V lost 2 bases and J lost 1; bases outside the gene matches: 10. Germline CDR1 MGHDK, CDR2 SYGVNS. This CDR3 is built from 18 residues. In nucleotides, the CDR3 is TGTGCCAGCAGTGAAACAGGACAGGGCCCGGGAAGCAATCAGCCCCAGCATTTT. This sequence encodes CASSETGQGPGSNQPQHF.

The V call is TRBV28, the J call TRBJ2-1, with a possible D match to TRBD1 (6 bases). V was shortened by 6 bases and J by 3 bases, with 15 bases between the two germline ends. This CDR3 has 15 amino acids. Germline V lookup: CDR1 MDHEN, CDR2 SYDVKM. DNA of the CDR3: TGTGCCAGCAGCAACCGGGACACCTACTACAATGAGCAGTTCTTC. Amino acids: CASSNRDTYYNEQFF. The full variable domain, its missing parts supplied by reference TRBV28 and TRBJ2-1, is DVKVTQSSRYLVKRTGEKVFLECVQDMDHENMFWYRQDPGLGLRLIYFSYDVKMKEKGDIPEGYSVSREKKERFSLILESASTNQTSMYLCASSNRDTYYNEQFFGPGTRLTVL.

The J gene is TRBJ2-2, the V gene TRBV5-5; TRBD1 agrees at 7 bases. Germline lookup yields CDR1 SGHKS and CDR2 YYEKEE (reference sequence). This CDR3 contains 15 residues. J was trimmed by 3 bases and V by 4 bases; bases with no gene match: 6. The CDR3 spells CASSGGQAYTGELFF. The CDR3 DNA reads TGTGCCAGCAGCGGAGGACAGGCCTACACCGGGGAGCTGTTTTTT.

V gene TRBV5-6 combines with J gene TRBJ1-1, with 7 bases matching TRBD1. The germline CDR1 and CDR2 sequences are SGHDT and YYEEEE. Trimming at V came to 4 bases and at J to 0 bases, leaving 3 bases not matched to a gene. The CDR3 runs 14 residues. The CDR3 sequence is CASSGQGVNTEAFF. The CDR3, as DNA: TGTGCCAGCAGCGGGCAGGGGGTGAACACTGAAGCTTTCTTT.

The chain recombines TRBV5-4 with TRBJ2-3; 9 positions match TRBD1. With 7 bases clipped from V and 2 bases from J, the junction kept 5 bases outside the gene matches. The CDR3 totals 14 residues. Germline CDR1 and CDR2: SGHNT and YYREEE (reference sequence). The DNA for the CDR3 is TGTGCCAGCGGGCGGGACAGGGTCACAGATACGCAGTATTTT. Amino acids: CASGRDRVTDTQYF.

The rearrangement joins TRBV7-2 to TRBJ1-1; the match to TRBD1 covers 7 bases. Unmatched junction bases numbered 4, after V lost 2 bases and J lost 1 base. Germline V CDR1 and CDR2: SGHTA, FQGNSA. The CDR3 is made up of 15 amino acids. This CDR3 reads CASSLSGTANTEAFF. The CDR3, as DNA: TGTGCCAGCAGCTTATCGGGGACAGCGAACACTGAAGCTTTCTTT.